Below, 32 T cell receptor beta chains from the same sample are listed, as sequenced in a study of monozygotic twins with inflammatory bowel disease. TCRdb reprocessed the 5' RACE reads, with one entry per CDR3 protein and no DNA. This listing includes under 350,000 distinct CDR3 sequences. The specimen sequenced was blood. All receptors come from a human donor with ulcerative colitis or Crohn's disease, or a healthy co-twin of an affected twin (not recorded which).

This sequence joins TRBV5-1 and TRBJ1-2. Germline CDR1 is SGHRS and CDR2 is YFSETQ. CDR3 length: 14 amino acids. The CDR3 sequence: CASSLEAGVLGYTF.

This chain joins TRBV2 and TRBJ2-7; TCRdb's D call, TRBD1, is unchecked because there is no DNA. CDR3 length equals 14 residues. Germline lookup yields CDR1 SNHLY and CDR2 FYNNEI. CDR3 in amino acids: CASTPGQYFYEQYF.

The chain is built from TRBV11-2 and TRBJ2-7. The CDR3 is 12 residues long. The germline V gene has CDR1 SGHAT and CDR2 FQNNGV. The CDR3 reads CASSLGVYEQYF.

The rearrangement uses TRBV15 and TRBJ1-4; lacking DNA, the TRBD1 call made by TCRdb goes unchecked. Germline loops: CDR1 LNHNV, CDR2 YYDKDF (reference sequence). The CDR3 covers 12 residues. The CDR3 loop reads CATSRSTGELFF.

The V call is TRBV19, the J call TRBJ2-2; there is no DNA to check the TCRdb D call of TRBD2. This CDR3 comprises 14 residues. Germline V gene lookup returns CDR1 LNHDA and CDR2 SQIVND (reference sequence). The CDR3 reads CASTSGGLTGELFF.

This chain links TRBV18 with TRBJ2-5. Germline V gene sequence: CDR1 KGHSH, CDR2 LQKENI. This CDR3 has 17 residues. The CDR3 is CASSPITGWGDGETQYF. The full variable domain, rest sourced from reference TRBV18 and TRBJ2-5, is NAGVMQNPRHLVRRRGQEARLRCSPMKGHSHVYWYRQLPEEGLKFMVYLQKENIIDESGMPKERFSAEFPKEGPSILRIQQVVRGDSAAYFCASSPITGWGDGETQYFGPGTRLLVL.

This chain connects TRBV14 to TRBJ2-7. Germline V gene sequence: CDR1 SGHDN, CDR2 FVKESK. The CDR3 is made up of 13 amino acids. CDR3 residues: CASSLGDSYEQYF.

The gene calls are TRBV27 and TRBJ2-5; TCRdb returns TRBD1, unconfirmable since there is no DNA. Germline CDR1 and CDR2: MNHEY and SMNVEV (reference sequence). The CDR3 length is 13 residues. CDR3 residues: CASSSRWGVTQYF.

The chain uses TRBV11-2 and TRBJ2-7; no DNA is available, so the TRBD1 call from TCRdb remains unchecked. Germline V gene sequence: CDR1 SGHAT, CDR2 FQNNGV. This CDR3 is built from 18 residues. The CDR3 region is CASSLRPIRQVVRNEQYF.

The rearrangement joins TRBV6-1 to TRBJ1-4. This CDR3 has 14 amino acids. CDR1 is MNHNS and CDR2 is SASEGT in the germline V gene. CDR3 residues: CASRVNVANEKLFF.

The V call is TRBV7-2, the J call TRBJ2-7. Per germline, CDR1 SGHTA and CDR2 FQGNSA. CDR3 length equals 14 residues. The CDR3 region is CASSLERISYEQYF.

The genes are TRBV6-1 and TRBJ1-5; TCRdb selects TRBD1, and the lack of DNA leaves this call unchecked. The CDR3 length is 15 residues. Germline V gene sequence: CDR1 MNHNS, CDR2 SASEGT. Here the CDR3 reads CASRSDPRSNQPQHF.

This chain links TRBV6-5 with TRBJ2-7. The CDR3 runs to 12 residues. Germline-derived CDR1 and CDR2 are MNHEY and SVGAGI. CDR3 amino acids: CASSSPAGEQYF.

The rearrangement joins TRBV12-3 or TRBV12-4 to TRBJ2-7. The CDR3 contains 14 residues. The CDR3 is CASKSRFSSYEQYF.

The chain uses TRBV20-1 and TRBJ2-5; TCRdb's assignment of TRBD2 cannot be checked, as there is no DNA. This CDR3 region has 12 residues. Germline V lookup: CDR1 DFQATT, CDR2 SNEGSKA (reference sequence). The CDR3 protein is CSASTEEETQYF.

The chain combines TRBV6-2 or TRBV6-3 with TRBJ2-3; TCRdb reports TRBD1, a call that lacks DNA to check it against. CDR3 length equals 16 residues. Germline V lookup: CDR1 MNHEY, CDR2 SVGEGT. The CDR3 here is CASSYSRQGRTDTQYF.

The chain links TRBV5-4 to TRBJ2-2; TCRdb calls TRBD2, which cannot be checked without DNA. The CDR3 has 16 residues. CDR1 and CDR2 (germline): SGHNT, YYREEE (reference sequence). Here the CDR3 reads CASSPRGTRNTGELFF.

The V gene is TRBV6-6, the J gene TRBJ1-4; TCRdb calls TRBD1, which cannot be checked without DNA. In germline, CDR1 is MNHNY, CDR2 SVGAGI (reference sequence). This CDR3 spans 13 amino acids. CDR3 in amino acids: CASSRTGNEKLFF.

The chain recombines TRBV19 with TRBJ2-7; the D gene TCRdb calls, TRBD1, cannot be checked with no DNA. The CDR3 has 16 amino acids. Germline V gives CDR1 LNHDA, CDR2 SQIVND (reference sequence). This chain's CDR3 is CASSILFGTGIYEQYF. Variable domain in full (rest from reference TRBV19 and TRBJ2-7): DGGITQSPKYLFRKEGQNVTLSCEQNLNHDAMYWYRQDPGQGLRLIYYSQIVNDFQKGDIAEGYSVSREKKESFPLTVTSAQKNPTAFYLCASSILFGTGIYEQYFGPGTRLTVT.

The J gene is TRBJ2-3, the V gene TRBV20-1; lacking DNA, the TRBD1 call made by TCRdb goes unchecked. From germline, CDR1 is DFQATT and CDR2 SNEGSKA (reference sequence). The CDR3 length is 15 residues. This chain's CDR3 is CSAPLRKGDTDTQYF.

The J gene is TRBJ2-1, the V gene TRBV5-1; TCRdb selects TRBD2, and the lack of DNA leaves this call unchecked. CDR1 and CDR2 from the germline V gene are SGHRS and YFSETQ. This CDR3 comprises 15 residues. CDR3 residues: CASSWGVARPNEQFF.

The chain uses TRBV12-3 or TRBV12-4 and TRBJ1-2; with no DNA, the TCRdb D assignment of TRBD1 cannot be verified. This CDR3 is built from 15 residues. CDR3: CASSLAAQGMVGYTF.

The chain combines TRBV14 with TRBJ2-2; TCRdb's assignment of TRBD2 cannot be checked, as there is no DNA. The CDR3 is 18 amino acids. Germline CDR1 and CDR2: SGHDN and FVKESK. CDR3 sequence reads: CASSPRTGAARDTGELFF.

The CDR3: CASIRRTGEDTGELFF. V is TRBV19 and J is TRBJ2-2; TCRdb's assignment of TRBD1 cannot be checked, as there is no DNA. This CDR3 has 16 residues. The germline gives CDR1 LNHDA, CDR2 SQIVND (reference sequence).

V and J are TRBV6-1 and TRBJ1-5; without DNA, the TCRdb call of TRBD1 cannot be checked. CDR3 size: 15 residues. Germline CDR1 and CDR2: MNHNS and SASEGT. The CDR3 loop is CASSPRIGGYQPQHF.

This sequence joins TRBV12-3 or TRBV12-4 and TRBJ2-4. CDR3 length: 16 amino acids. Here the CDR3 reads CASSLATVLAKNIQYF.

The chain joins TRBV5-1 to TRBJ2-1. Germline V gene sequence: CDR1 SGHRS, CDR2 YFSETQ. The CDR3 covers 15 residues. CDR3 protein: CASSVGVSSYNEQFF.

CDR3 region: CASSTGYEQFF. The rearrangement uses TRBV2 and TRBJ2-1; TCRdb indicates TRBD1, and absent DNA this call remains unverified. CDR3 length: 11 amino acids. Germline-derived CDR1 and CDR2 are SNHLY and FYNNEI.

CDR3 residues: CASSQDPGLALYNEQFF. The V call is TRBV4-2, the J call TRBJ2-1; the TCRdb D gene call, TRBD2, has no DNA to confirm it. Germline assignment: CDR1 LGHNA and CDR2 YNFKEQ. The CDR3 totals 17 residues.

V usage is TRBV20-1 and J usage is TRBJ1-1; TCRdb selects TRBD1, and the lack of DNA leaves this call unchecked. This CDR3 region has 11 residues. The germline CDR1 and CDR2 sequences are DFQATT and SNEGSKA (reference sequence). Here the CDR3 reads CSAPGLGGAFF.

The CDR3 loop is CSVRQVSGEKLFF. J is TRBJ1-4 and V is TRBV29-1; lacking DNA, the TRBD1 call made by TCRdb goes unchecked. CDR1 and CDR2 from the germline V gene are SQVTM and ANQGSEA. This CDR3 contains 13 residues.

The V call is TRBV7-9, the J call TRBJ1-1; the TRBD1 assignment by TCRdb is unverifiable without DNA. The germline V gene has CDR1 SEHNR and CDR2 FQNEAQ (reference sequence). There are 12 residues in the CDR3. The CDR3 here is CASSFPGAGAFF.